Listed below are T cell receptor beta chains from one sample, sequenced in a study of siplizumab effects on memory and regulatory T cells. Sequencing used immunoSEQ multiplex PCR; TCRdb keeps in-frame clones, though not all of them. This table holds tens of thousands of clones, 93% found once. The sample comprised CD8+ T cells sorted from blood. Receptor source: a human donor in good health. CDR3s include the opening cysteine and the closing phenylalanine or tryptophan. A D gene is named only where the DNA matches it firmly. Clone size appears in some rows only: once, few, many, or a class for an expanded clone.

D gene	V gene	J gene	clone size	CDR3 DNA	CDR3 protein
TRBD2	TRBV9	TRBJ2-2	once	TGTGCCAGCAGCGACCCCTCAGGACTAGCGGGGGGCCAGGGCGGGGAGCTGTTTTTT	CASSDPSGLAGGQGGELFF
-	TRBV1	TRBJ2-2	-	TGCACCAGCAGCCAACCGCTCCCTGGACGTAACACCGGGGAGCTGTTTTTT	CTSSQPLPGRNTGELFF
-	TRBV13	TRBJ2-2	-	TGTGCCAGCAGCTTAGGTGACACCGGGGAGCTGTTTTTT	CASSLGDTGELFF
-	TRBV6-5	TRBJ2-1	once	TGTGCCAGCAGTTACCCGCAGAACACAGCTGAGCAGTTCTTC	CASSYPQNTAEQFF
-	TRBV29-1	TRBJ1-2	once	TGCAGCGTTCGGGATCAGGAGGTTGGCTACACCTTC	CSVRDQEVGYTF
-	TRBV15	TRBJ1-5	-	TGTGCCACCAGCAGAGAGGCTTCCCCAAGCAATCAGCCCCAGCATTTT	CATSREASPSNQPQHF
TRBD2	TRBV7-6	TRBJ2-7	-	TGTGCCAGCAGCTTGAGCGGGGAAGCCTACGAGCAGTACTTC	CASSLSGEAYEQYF
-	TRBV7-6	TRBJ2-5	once	TGTGCCAGCAGCTTAGATAGAGAGACCCAGTACTTC	CASSLDRETQYF
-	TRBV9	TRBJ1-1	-	TGTGCCAGCAGCGTAGTATTGAACACTGAAGCTTTCTTT	CASSVVLNTEAFF
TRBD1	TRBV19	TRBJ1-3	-	TGTGCCAGTACCGACGGACAGGGACCAGGAAACACCATATATTTT	CASTDGQGPGNTIYF
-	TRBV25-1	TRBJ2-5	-	TGTGCCAGCAGTGAAGGGGGCGAGAAAGAGACCCAGTACTTC	CASSEGGEKETQYF
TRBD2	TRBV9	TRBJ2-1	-	TGTGCCAGCAGCCCATGGTCGGGGGGGGCCGCAAATGAGCAGTTCTTC	CASSPWSGGAANEQFF
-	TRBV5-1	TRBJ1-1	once	TGCGCCAGCAGCTTGGAGGGTCCTGAAGCTTTCTTT	CASSLEGPEAFF
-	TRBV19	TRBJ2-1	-	TGTGCCAGTAGTGCGGACACCTACAATGAGCAGTTCTTC	CASSADTYNEQFF
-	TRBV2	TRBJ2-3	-	TGTGCCAGCAGTTTCGGAACTGCGGGCACAGATACGCAGTATTTT	CASSFGTAGTDTQYF
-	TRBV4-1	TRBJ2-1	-	TGCGCCAGCAGCCAAGCAGGCGAGGGGTTTGAGCAGTTCTTC	CASSQAGEGFEQFF
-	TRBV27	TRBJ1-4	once	TGTGCCAGCAGTTCCGGGGACTTGACTAATGAAAAACTGTTTTTT	CASSSGDLTNEKLFF
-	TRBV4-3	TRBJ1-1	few	TGCGCCAGCAGCCAAGACCGTAACACTGAAGCTTTCTTT	CASSQDRNTEAFF
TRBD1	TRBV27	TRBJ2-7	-	TGTGCCAGCAGTACCAAGACAGGGGGCTTACGTGATTACGAGCAGTACTTC	CASSTKTGGLRDYEQYF
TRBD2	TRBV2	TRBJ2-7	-	TGTGCCAGCAGTACCACTAGCGGGGGTTCTTACGAGCAGTACTTC	CASSTTSGGSYEQYF
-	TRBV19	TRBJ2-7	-	TGTGCCAGTAGTATAGTCGGAGCAAACGAGCAGTACTTC	CASSIVGANEQYF
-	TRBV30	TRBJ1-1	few	TGTGCCTGGAGTGGTAAAGAGAACACTGAAGCTTTCTTT	CAWSGKENTEAFF
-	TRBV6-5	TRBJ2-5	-	TGTGCCAGCAGTCCGTGGACAGAAAAAGAGACCCAGTACTTC	CASSPWTEKETQYF
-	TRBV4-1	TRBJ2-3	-	TGCGCCAGCAGCCTCGCCAACCCCCCAGGGGCCACAGATACGCAGTATTTT	CASSLANPPGATDTQYF
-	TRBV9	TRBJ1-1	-	TGTGCCAGCAGCGTAGTCCCCCCCGGGTCGGGCACTGAAGCTTTCTTT	CASSVVPPGSGTEAFF
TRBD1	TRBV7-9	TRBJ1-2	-	TGTGCCAGCAGCTTAACCGGGACAGGCTATGGCTACACCTTC	CASSLTGTGYGYTF
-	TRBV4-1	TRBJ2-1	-	TGCGCCAGCAGCCAAGGGACGGTTTACAATGAGCAGTTCTTC	CASSQGTVYNEQFF
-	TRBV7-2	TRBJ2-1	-	TGTGCCAGCAGCTTAGGGGGACCCATGGAGGCGTACAATGAGCAGTTCTTC	CASSLGGPMEAYNEQFF
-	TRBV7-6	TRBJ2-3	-	TGTGCCAGCAGCTTAGGGCTAGCCCCAGATACGCAGTATTTT	CASSLGLAPDTQYF
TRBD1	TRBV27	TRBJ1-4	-	TGTGCCAGCAAACCCGGGGACAGAGTCCAAAAACTGTTTTTT	CASKPGDRVQKLFF
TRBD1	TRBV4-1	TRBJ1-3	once	TGCGCCAGCAGCCAAGATATTATGACAGGGGCTGGAAACACCATATATTTT	CASSQDIMTGAGNTIYF
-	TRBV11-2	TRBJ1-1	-	TGTGCCAGCAGCTCGCTCGGGGGTGAACCTGTTGCTTTCTTT	CASSSLGGEPVAFF
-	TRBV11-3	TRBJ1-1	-	TGTGCCAGCAGCTTAGATGCACAGGGATGGACTGAAGCTTTCTTT	CASSLDAQGWTEAFF
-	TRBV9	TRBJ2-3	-	TGTGCCAGCAGCTCCAGGAGCGGAAACCCAGATACGCAGTATTTT	CASSSRSGNPDTQYF
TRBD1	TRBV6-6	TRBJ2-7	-	TGTGCCAGCAGTTACTCGACAGGGGGCTGGAACGAGCAGTACTTC	CASSYSTGGWNEQYF
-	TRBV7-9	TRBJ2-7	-	TGTGCCAGCAGCTTAACGTCCGGGTCGCTCAACGAGCAGTACTTC	CASSLTSGSLNEQYF
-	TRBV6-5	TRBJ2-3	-	TGTGCCAGCAGTATGGGGTTCACAGATACGCAGTATTTT	CASSMGFTDTQYF